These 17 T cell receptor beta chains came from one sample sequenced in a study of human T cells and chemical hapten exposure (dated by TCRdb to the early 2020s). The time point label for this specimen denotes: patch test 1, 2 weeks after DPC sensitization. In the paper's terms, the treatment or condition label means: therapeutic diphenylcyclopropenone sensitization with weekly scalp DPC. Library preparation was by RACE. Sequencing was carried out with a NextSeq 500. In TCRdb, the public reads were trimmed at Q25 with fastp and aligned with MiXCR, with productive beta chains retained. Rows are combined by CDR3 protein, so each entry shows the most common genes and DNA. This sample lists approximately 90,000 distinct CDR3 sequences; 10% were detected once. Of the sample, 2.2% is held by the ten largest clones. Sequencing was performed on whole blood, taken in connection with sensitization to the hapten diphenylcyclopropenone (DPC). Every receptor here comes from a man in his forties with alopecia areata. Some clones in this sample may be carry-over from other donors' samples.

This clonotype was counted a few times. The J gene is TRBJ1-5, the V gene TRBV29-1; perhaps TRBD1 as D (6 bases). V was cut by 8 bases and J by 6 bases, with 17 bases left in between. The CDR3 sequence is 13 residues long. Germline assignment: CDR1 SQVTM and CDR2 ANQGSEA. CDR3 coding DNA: TGCAGCTCGAGGGGGGGGGAGGGTCAGCCCCAGCATTTT. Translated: CSSRGGEGQPQHF.

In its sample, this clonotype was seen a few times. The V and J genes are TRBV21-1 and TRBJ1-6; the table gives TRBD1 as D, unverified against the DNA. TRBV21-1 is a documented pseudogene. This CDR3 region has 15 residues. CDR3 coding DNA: TGTGCCAGCAGCAAACGAAAGGGCGGGTATTCACCCCTCCACTTT. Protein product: CASSKRKGGYSPLHF.

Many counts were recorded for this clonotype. The CDR3 nucleotides are TGTGCCAGCAGTTCCCGACTAGCGGGGAGGGGGGATACGCAGTATTTT. Translation gives CASSSRLAGRGDTQYF. This sequence joins TRBV28 and TRBJ2-3; 11 bases fit TRBD2. The germline V gene encodes CDR1 MDHEN and CDR2 SYDVKM. The V segment lost 4 bases and the J segment 6 bases; nucleotides outside the gene matches: 9. CDR3 length: 16 residues. The complete variable domain, with remaining parts taken from reference TRBV28 and TRBJ2-3, reads DVKVTQSSRYLVKRTGEKVFLECVQDMDHENMFWYRQDPGLGLRLIYFSYDVKMKEKGDIPEGYSVSREKKERFSLILESASTNQTSMYLCASSSRLAGRGDTQYFGPGTRLTVL.

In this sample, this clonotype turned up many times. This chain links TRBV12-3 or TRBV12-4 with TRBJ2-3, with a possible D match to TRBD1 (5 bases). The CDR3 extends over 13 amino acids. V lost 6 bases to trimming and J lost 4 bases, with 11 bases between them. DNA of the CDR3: TGTGCCAGCAGCCTAGGACACCCAGATACGCAGTATTTT. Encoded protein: CASSLGHPDTQYF.

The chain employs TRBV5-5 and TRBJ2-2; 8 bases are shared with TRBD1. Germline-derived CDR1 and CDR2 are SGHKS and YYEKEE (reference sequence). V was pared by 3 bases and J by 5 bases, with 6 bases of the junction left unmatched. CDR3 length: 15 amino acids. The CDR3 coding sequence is TGTGCCAGCAGCTCCGGACAGGGATGGACCGGGGAGCTGTTTTTT. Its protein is CASSSGQGWTGELFF.

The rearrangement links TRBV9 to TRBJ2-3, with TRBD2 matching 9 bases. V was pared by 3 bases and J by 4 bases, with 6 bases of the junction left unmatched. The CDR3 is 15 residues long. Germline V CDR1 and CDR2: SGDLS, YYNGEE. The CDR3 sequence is CASSATGTSPDTQYF. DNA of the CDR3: TGTGCCAGCAGCGCCACCGGGACTAGCCCAGATACGCAGTATTTT.

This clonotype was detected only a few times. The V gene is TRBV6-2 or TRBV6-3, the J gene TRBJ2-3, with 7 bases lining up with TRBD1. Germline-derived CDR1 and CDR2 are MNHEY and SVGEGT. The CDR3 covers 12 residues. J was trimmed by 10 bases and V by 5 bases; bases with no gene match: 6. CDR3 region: CASSRTGTAQYF. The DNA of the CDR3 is TGTGCCAGCAGTCGAACCGGGACAGCGCAGTATTTT.

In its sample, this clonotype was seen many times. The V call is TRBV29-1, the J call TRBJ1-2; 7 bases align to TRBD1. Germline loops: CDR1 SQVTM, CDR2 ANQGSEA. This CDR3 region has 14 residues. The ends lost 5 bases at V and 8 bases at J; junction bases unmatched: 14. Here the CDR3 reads CSVYLPPGDSGYTF. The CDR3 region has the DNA TGCAGCGTTTATCTGCCCCCGGGGGACAGCGGCTACACCTTC.

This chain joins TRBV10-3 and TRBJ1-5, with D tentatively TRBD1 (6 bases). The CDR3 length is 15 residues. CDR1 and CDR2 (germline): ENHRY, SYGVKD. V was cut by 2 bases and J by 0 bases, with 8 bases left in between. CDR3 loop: CAISERQDSNQPQHF. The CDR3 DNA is TGTGCCATCAGTGAGCGACAGGATAGCAATCAGCCCCAGCATTTT.

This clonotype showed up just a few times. CDR3 residues: CASSRVKGGQNIQYF. The CDR3 DNA sequence: TGCGCCAGCAGCCGAGTCAAGGGGGGCCAAAACATTCAGTACTTC. The chain couples TRBV4-3 to TRBJ2-4; D possibly matches TRBD1 or TRBD2 (6 bases each). Germline assignment: CDR1 LGHNA and CDR2 YSLEER. The CDR3 is 15 amino acids. The V end was cut by 4 bases, the J end by 5 bases, with 15 bases between.

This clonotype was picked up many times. CDR3 nucleotide sequence: TGTGCCAGCAGCAAAAGGGCCGGGACCCTAGGGTTCATTCAGTACTTC. This codes for CASSKRAGTLGFIQYF. This chain joins TRBV21-1 and TRBJ2-4; the D call TRBD1 from the table was never checked on the DNA. TRBV21-1 is recorded as a pseudogene. This CDR3 contains 16 residues.

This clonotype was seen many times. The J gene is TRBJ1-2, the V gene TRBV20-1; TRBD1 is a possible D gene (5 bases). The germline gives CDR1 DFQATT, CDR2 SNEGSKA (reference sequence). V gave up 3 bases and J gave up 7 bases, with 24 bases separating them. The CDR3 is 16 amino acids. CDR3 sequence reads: CSASELHPDSTSGYTF. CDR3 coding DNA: TGCAGTGCTAGCGAATTACACCCCGACAGTACGTCTGGCTACACCTTC.

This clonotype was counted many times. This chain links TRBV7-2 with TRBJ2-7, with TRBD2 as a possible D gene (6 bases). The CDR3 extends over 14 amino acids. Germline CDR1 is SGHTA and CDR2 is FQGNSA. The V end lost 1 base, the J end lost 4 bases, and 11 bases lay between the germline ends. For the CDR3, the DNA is TGTGCCAGCAGCTTAGGGTCTAGCGCTTACGAGCAGTACTTC. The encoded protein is CASSLGSSAYEQYF.

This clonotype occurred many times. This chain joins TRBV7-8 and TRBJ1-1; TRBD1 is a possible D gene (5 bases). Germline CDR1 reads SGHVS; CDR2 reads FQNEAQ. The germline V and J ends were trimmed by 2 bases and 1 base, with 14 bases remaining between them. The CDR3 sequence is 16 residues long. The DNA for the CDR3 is TGTGCCAGCAGCTTAATAGCGAGAGGACAGAACACTGAAGCTTTCTTT. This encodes CASSLIARGQNTEAFF.

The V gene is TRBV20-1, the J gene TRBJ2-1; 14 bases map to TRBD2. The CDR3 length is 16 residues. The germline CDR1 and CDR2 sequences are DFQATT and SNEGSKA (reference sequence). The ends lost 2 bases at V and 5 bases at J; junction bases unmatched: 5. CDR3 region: CSARLGLAGDNNEQFF. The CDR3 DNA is TGCAGTGCTAGATTGGGACTAGCGGGAGACAACAATGAGCAGTTCTTC.

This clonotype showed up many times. The CDR3 loop is CSAWGGEGPYNEQFF. Written as DNA, the CDR3 is TGCAGTGCCTGGGGGGGGGAGGGCCCCTACAATGAGCAGTTCTTC. The chain combines TRBV20-1 with TRBJ2-1; 7 nucleotides match TRBD2. CDR3 length: 15 amino acids. J was trimmed by 2 bases and V by 6 bases; bases with no gene match: 10. Germline lookup yields CDR1 DFQATT and CDR2 SNEGSKA (reference sequence).

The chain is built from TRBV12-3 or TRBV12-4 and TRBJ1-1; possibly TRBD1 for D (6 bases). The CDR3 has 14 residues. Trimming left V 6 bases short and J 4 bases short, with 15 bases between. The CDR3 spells CASSAGAFGTEAFF. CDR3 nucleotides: TGTGCCAGCAGCGCAGGGGCCTTCGGCACTGAAGCTTTCTTT.